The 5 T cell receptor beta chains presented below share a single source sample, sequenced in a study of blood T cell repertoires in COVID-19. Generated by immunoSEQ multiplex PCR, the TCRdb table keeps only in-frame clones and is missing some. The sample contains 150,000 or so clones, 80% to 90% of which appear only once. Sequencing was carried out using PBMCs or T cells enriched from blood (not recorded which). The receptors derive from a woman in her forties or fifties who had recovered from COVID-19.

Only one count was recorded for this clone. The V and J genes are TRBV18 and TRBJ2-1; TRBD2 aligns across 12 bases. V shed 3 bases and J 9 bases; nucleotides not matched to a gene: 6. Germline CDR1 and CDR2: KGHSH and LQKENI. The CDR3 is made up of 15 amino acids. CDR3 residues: CASSPLAGGSSEQFF. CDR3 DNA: TGTGCCAGCTCACCTCTAGCGGGAGGGTCGTCTGAGCAGTTCTTC.

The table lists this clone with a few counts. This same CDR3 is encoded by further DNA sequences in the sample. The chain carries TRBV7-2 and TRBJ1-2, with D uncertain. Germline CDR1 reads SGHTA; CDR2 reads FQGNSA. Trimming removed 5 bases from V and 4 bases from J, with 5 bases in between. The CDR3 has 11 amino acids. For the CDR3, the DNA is TGTGCCAGCAGCCTCCGCTATGGCTACACCTTC. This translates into CASSLRYGYTF.

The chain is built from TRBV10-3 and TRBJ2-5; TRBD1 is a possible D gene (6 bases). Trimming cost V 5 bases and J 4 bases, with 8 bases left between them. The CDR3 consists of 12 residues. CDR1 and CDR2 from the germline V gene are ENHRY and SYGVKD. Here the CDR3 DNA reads TGTGCCATCAGTAAAGGGGGAGAGACCCAGTACTTC. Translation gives CAISKGGETQYF.

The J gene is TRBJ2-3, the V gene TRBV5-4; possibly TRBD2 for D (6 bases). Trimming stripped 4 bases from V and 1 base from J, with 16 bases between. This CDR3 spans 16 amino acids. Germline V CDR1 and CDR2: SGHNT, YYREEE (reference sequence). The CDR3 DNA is TGTGCCAGCAGCCCCCGGGTAGCGGACGGCACAGATACGCAGTATTTT. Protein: CASSPRVADGTDTQYF. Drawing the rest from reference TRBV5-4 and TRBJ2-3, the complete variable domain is ETGVTQSPTHLIKTRGQQVTLRCSSQSGHNTVSWYQQALGQGPQFIFQYYREEENGRGNFPPRFSGLQFPNYSSELNVNALELDDSALYLCASSPRVADGTDTQYFGPGTRLTVL.

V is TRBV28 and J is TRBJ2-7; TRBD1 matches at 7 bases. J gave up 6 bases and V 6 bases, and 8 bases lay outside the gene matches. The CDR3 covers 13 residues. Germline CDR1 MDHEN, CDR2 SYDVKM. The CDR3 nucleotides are TGTGCCAGCAGGGAAACGACAGGGCCCGAGCAGTACTTC. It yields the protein CASRETTGPEQYF. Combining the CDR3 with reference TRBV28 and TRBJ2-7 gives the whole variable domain DVKVTQSSRYLVKRTGEKVFLECVQDMDHENMFWYRQDPGLGLRLIYFSYDVKMKEKGDIPEGYSVSREKKERFSLILESASTNQTSMYLCASRETTGPEQYFGPGTRLTVT.